Below, 7 T cell receptor beta chains from the same sample are listed, as sequenced in a study of breast tumors, draining lymph nodes, adjacent tissues. TCRdb used MiXCR to reprocess the multiplex PCR reads, holding one entry per CDR3 protein. The sample shows 200,000 or so distinct CDR3 sequences, 31% of them seen only once. Samples came from axillary lymph nodes draining the breast cancer. Sequencing was performed on axillary lymph node tissue. These TCRs come from a female donor with breast cancer. Some clones in this sample may be carry-over from other donors' samples.

V is TRBV28 and J is TRBJ2-5; no clear D gene. V dropped 5 bases and J dropped 3 bases, with 7 bases sitting between them. This CDR3 has 12 amino acids. Germline V lookup: CDR1 MDHEN, CDR2 SYDVKM. CDR3 nucleotides: TGTGCCAGCAGTGGCCGGGAAGAGACCCAGTACTTC. Its translation is CASSGREETQYF.

The V and J genes are TRBV4-3 and TRBJ2-6; 8 bases align to TRBD1. V lost 2 bases and J lost 3; bases outside the gene matches: 12. CDR1 and CDR2 (germline): LGHNA, YSLEER. CDR3 length equals 19 residues. CDR3 bases: TGCGCCAGCAGCCAAAGGCCGCGGGCAGGGGGCCTTGGGGCCAACGTCCTGACTTTC. Encoded protein: CASSQRPRAGGLGANVLTF.

This clonotype appeared many times. The gene calls are TRBV3-1 and TRBJ2-5; unclear D gene. CDR1 is LGHDT and CDR2 is YNNKEL in the germline V gene (reference sequence). The CDR3 loop spans 11 amino acids. Trimming left V 3 bases short and J 5 bases short, with 4 bases between. CDR3: CASSHVETQYF. The CDR3 region has the DNA TGTGCCAGCAGCCATGTCGAGACCCAGTACTTC.

This chain joins TRBV4-1 and TRBJ1-1; possible D gene TRBD1, 5 bases. The V end lost 4 bases, the J end lost 1 base, and 10 bases lay between the germline ends. The CDR3 is made up of 14 amino acids. Per the germline V gene, CDR1 is MGHRA and CDR2 is YSYEKL. The CDR3 DNA sequence: TGCGCCAGCAGCCGCTTAGGGGAGAACACTGAAGCTTTCTTT. This encodes CASSRLGENTEAFF.

The chain has TRBV7-2 and TRBJ2-7; D call uncertain. CDR1 is SGHTA, CDR2 FQGNSA, per germline. V lost 4 bases to trimming and J lost 2 bases, with 12 bases between them. The CDR3 covers 14 residues. The CDR3 nucleotides read TGTGCCAGCAGCTCCCGGGCAGCGCCCTACGAGCAGTACTTC. It specifies CASSSRAAPYEQYF.

The rearrangement links TRBV6-5 to TRBJ1-6, with 7 bases matching TRBD1. This CDR3 has 13 amino acids. V shed 6 bases, J shed 8 bases, and the junction held 4 bases outside the gene matches. CDR1 MNHEY and CDR2 SVGAGI come from the germline V gene. In DNA form, the CDR3 reads TGTGCCAGCAGCGACAGGGAGGATTCACCCCTCCACTTT. Translating it yields CASSDREDSPLHF.

This clonotype was detected many times. The rearrangement links TRBV11-2 to TRBJ2-1; no firm D call. Germline assignment: CDR1 SGHAT and CDR2 FQNNGV. With 5 bases removed from V and 5 bases from J, the gap between germline ends came to 13 bases. The CDR3 consists of 14 residues. Here the CDR3 reads CASSPSRVHNEQFF. CDR3 in DNA: TGTGCCAGCAGCCCCTCACGTGTCCACAATGAGCAGTTCTTC. Combining the CDR3 with reference TRBV11-2 and TRBJ2-1 gives the whole variable domain EAGVAQSPRYKIIEKRQSVAFWCNPISGHATLYWYQQILGQGPKLLIQFQNNGVVDDSQLPKDRFSAERLKGVDSTLKIQPAKLEDSAVYLCASSPSRVHNEQFFGPGTRLTVL.